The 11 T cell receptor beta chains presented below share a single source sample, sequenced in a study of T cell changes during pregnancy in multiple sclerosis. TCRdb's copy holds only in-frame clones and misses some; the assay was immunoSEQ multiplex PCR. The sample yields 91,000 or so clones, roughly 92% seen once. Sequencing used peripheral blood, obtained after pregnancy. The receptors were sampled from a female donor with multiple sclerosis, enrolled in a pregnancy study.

CDR3 protein: CASSYAGKEAFF. As DNA, the CDR3 is TGTGCCAGCAGTTACGCGGGTAAGGAAGCTTTCTTT. This chain links TRBV6-5 with TRBJ1-1; no clear D gene. The ends were cut back, 2 bases at V and 8 bases at J, with 9 bases in the middle. Germline CDR1 MNHEY, CDR2 SVGAGI. This CDR3 region has 12 residues.

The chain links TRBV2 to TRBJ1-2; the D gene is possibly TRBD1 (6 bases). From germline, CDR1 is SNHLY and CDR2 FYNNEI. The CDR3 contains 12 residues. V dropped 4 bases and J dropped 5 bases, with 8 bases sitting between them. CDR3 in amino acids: CASSGTEYGYTF. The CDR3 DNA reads TGTGCCAGCAGTGGGACAGAGTATGGCTACACCTTC.

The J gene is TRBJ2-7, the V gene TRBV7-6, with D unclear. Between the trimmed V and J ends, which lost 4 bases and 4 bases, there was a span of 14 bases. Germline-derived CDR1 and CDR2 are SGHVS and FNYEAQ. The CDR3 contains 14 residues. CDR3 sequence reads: CASSSGSSHYEQYF. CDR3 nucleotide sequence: TGTGCCAGCAGCTCCGGGTCCTCCCATTACGAGCAGTACTTC.

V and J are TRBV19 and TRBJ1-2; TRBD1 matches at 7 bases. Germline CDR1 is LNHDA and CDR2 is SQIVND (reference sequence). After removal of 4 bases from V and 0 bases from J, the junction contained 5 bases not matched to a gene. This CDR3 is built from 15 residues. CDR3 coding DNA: TGTGCCAGTAGTAGCCGACAGGGTGCTAACTATGGCTACACCTTC. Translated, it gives CASSSRQGANYGYTF.

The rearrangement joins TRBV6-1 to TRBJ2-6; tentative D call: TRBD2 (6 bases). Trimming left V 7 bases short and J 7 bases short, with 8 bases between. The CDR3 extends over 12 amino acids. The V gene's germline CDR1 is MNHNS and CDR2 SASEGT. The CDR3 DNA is TGTGCCAGCACGCGGGGTGCCAACGTCCTGACTTTC. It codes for CASTRGANVLTF.

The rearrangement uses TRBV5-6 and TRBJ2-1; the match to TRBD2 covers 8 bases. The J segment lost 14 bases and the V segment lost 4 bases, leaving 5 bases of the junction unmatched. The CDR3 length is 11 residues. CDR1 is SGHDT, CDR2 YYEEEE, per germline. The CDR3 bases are TGTGCCAGCAGCGGGGGGACTAGGGAGTTCTTC. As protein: CASSGGTREFF.

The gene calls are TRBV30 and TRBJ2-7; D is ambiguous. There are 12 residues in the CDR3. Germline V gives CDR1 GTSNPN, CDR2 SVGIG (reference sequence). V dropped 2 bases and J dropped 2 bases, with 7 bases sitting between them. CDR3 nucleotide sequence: TGTGCCTGGAGTACGAGCACCTACGAGCAGTACTTC. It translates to CAWSTSTYEQYF.

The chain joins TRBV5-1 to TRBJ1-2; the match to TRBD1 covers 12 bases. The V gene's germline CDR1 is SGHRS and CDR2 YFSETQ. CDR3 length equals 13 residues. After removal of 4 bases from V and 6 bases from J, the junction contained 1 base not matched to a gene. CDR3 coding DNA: TGCGCCAGCAGCGGGACAGGGGGCAATGGCTACACCTTC. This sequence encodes CASSGTGGNGYTF.

The CDR3: CASSLRLPLNQPQHF. As DNA, the CDR3 is TGTGCCAGCAGCTTAAGACTTCCACTCAATCAGCCCCAGCATTTT. This sequence joins TRBV7-8 and TRBJ1-5; unclear D gene. CDR1 is SGHVS, CDR2 FQNEAQ, per germline. Trimming removed 2 bases from V and 3 bases from J, with 11 bases in between. The CDR3 runs to 15 residues.

The CDR3 here is CASSWTSAQYNEQFF. The CDR3 DNA reads as TGTGCCAGCAGTTGGACTAGCGCACAATACAATGAGCAGTTCTTC. The chain uses TRBV28 and TRBJ2-1, with 9 bases that match TRBD2. The ends lost 4 bases at V and 4 bases at J; junction bases unmatched: 5. The germline gives CDR1 MDHEN, CDR2 SYDVKM. The CDR3 covers 15 residues.

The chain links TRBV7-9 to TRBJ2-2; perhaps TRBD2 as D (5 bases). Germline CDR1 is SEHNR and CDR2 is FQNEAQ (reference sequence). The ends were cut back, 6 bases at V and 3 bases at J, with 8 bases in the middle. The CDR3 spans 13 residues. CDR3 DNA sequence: TGTGCCAGCAGTTCGGGATACACCGGGGAGCTGTTTTTT. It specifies CASSSGYTGELFF.